The 20 T cell receptor beta chains given below trace back to one sample, sequenced in a study of CD4 T cells in relation to SARS-CoV-2 and coronaviruses (dated by TCRdb to the early 2020s). Libraries were built with the immunoSEQ multiplex PCR assay. In its TCRdb copy, this immuneACCESS table keeps in-frame sequences only and misses some clones. Where compared with another copy, unresolved V genes explain less than half of these, and the others have no known cause. Counted in this sample were approximately 19,000 clones; roughly three quarters of them appeared once. The top ten constitute roughly 16% of the sample. CD4+ T cells from unexposed donors were collected before the COVID-19 pandemic (2011-2018). The EasySep CD4+ T cell isolation kit was used to isolate CD4+ T cells once the cultures had run for approximately ten days. The antigens these receptors bind are not known. The source material was CD4+ T cells from PBMCs, cultured in vitro. These receptors all stem from a human donor in good health.

This chain uses TRBV28 with TRBJ1-1; D gene unclear. The V and J ends lost 7 bases and 4 bases respectively, with 13 bases between them. CDR1 is MDHEN and CDR2 is SYDVKM in the germline V gene. CDR3 length: 13 amino acids. The CDR3 nucleotides are TGTGCCAGCACCCTCCCCCCGGGCACTGAAGCTTTCTTT. Its translation: CASTLPPGTEAFF.

The chain is built from TRBV2 and TRBJ2-1, with 10 bases lining up with TRBD2. CDR3 size: 14 residues. After removal of 4 bases from V and 9 bases from J, the junction contained 6 bases not matched to a gene. Germline-derived CDR1 and CDR2 are SNHLY and FYNNEI. The CDR3 sequence: CASSVASGRGEQFF. CDR3 DNA sequence: TGTGCCAGCAGTGTCGCTAGCGGGAGAGGTGAGCAGTTCTTC. The variable domain in full, with the rest retrieved from reference TRBV2 and TRBJ2-1, is EPEVTQTPSHQVTQMGQEVILRCVPISNHLYFYWYRQILGQKVEFLVSFYNNEISEKSEIFDDQFSVERPDGSNFTLKIRSTKLEDSAMYFCASSVASGRGEQFFGPGTRLTVL.

The chain recombines TRBV20-1 with TRBJ2-7; TRBD2 matches at 12 bases. CDR3 size: 16 residues. Germline CDR1 reads DFQATT; CDR2 reads SNEGSKA (reference sequence). J gave up 6 bases and V 6 bases, and 15 bases lay outside the gene matches. CDR3 in amino acids: CSASPTSGSTVGEQYF. The CDR3 coding sequence is TGCAGTGCAAGTCCGACTAGCGGGAGTACTGTTGGCGAGCAGTACTTC.

The V call is TRBV10-3, the J call TRBJ2-2, with D hard to call. V gave up 6 bases and J gave up 1 base, with 9 bases separating them. The germline V gene encodes CDR1 ENHRY and CDR2 SYGVKD. This CDR3 region has 14 residues. The chain's CDR3 is CAIRPDLNTGELFF. The CDR3 nucleotides read TGTGCCATCAGACCAGACTTGAACACCGGGGAGCTGTTTTTT.

V is TRBV28 and J is TRBJ2-7; tentatively, D is TRBD1 (5 bases). Between the trimmed V and J ends, which lost 3 bases and 0 bases, there was a span of 21 bases. Germline V gene data show CDR1 as MDHEN and CDR2 as SYDVKM. CDR3 length equals 18 residues. Here the CDR3 DNA reads TGTGCCAGCAGTTTCGGTTTTATAGGGGCGATATACTCCTACGAGCAGTACTTC. Its translation: CASSFGFIGAIYSYEQYF.

V gene TRBV2 combines with J gene TRBJ2-2; 7 positions agree with TRBD1. The CDR3 has 18 amino acids. The V and J ends lost 4 bases and 4 bases, in that order; junction bases with no gene match: 15. Germline lookup yields CDR1 SNHLY and CDR2 FYNNEI. The CDR3 nucleotides are TGTGCCAGCAGTGTTAGGCGGACAGGCGGCTTCGGCACCGGGGAGCTGTTTTTT. Amino acid sequence: CASSVRRTGGFGTGELFF.

This clone has just a few counts. The V and J genes are TRBV6-6 and TRBJ1-2; D may be TRBD1 (6 bases). Deletions cut 2 bases from V and 2 bases from J, with 9 bases between. Germline-derived CDR1 and CDR2 are MNHNY and SVGAGI (reference sequence). The CDR3 extends over 14 amino acids. This CDR3 is CASSYRDRNYGYTF. CDR3 sequence (DNA): TGTGCCAGCAGTTACCGAGACAGGAACTATGGCTACACCTTC.

This clone was counted once. This rearrangement joins TRBV6-5 to TRBJ2-5; 8 bases match TRBD1. The CDR3 spans 14 residues. J lost 4 bases, V lost 4 bases, and 5 bases had no gene match. The V gene's germline CDR1 is MNHEY and CDR2 SVGAGI. This CDR3 reads CASSSGQGGETQYF. The CDR3 DNA is TGTGCCAGCAGTTCAGGACAGGGCGGAGAGACCCAGTACTTC.

CDR3 sequence: CAWTKGAATNEKLFF. In DNA, the CDR3 is TGTGCCTGGACCAAGGGGGCCGCAACTAATGAAAAACTGTTTTTT. The V gene is TRBV30, the J gene TRBJ1-4; 7 bases align to TRBD1. CDR1 and CDR2 (germline): GTSNPN, SVGIG (reference sequence). CDR3 length: 15 residues. V lost 4 bases, J lost 0 bases, and 5 bases stayed unmatched.

This CDR3 is CASSSSKGSSAETQYF. For the CDR3, the DNA is TGCGCCAGCAGCTCCTCCAAGGGATCTTCGGCCGAGACCCAGTACTTC. This chain joins TRBV5-1 and TRBJ2-5; D is ambiguous. Germline values: CDR1 SGHRS, CDR2 YFSETQ. V lost 3 bases and J lost 5, with 20 bases in between. There are 16 residues in the CDR3.

This rearrangement joins TRBV6-4 to TRBJ2-1, with 10 positions matching TRBD2. CDR1 is MRHNA, CDR2 SNTAGT, per germline. V lost 3 bases, J lost 6 bases, and 5 bases stayed unmatched. This CDR3 is built from 15 residues. The CDR3 loop is CASSEASGSSNEQFF. Written as DNA, the CDR3 is TGTGCCAGCAGTGAAGCTAGCGGGAGCTCCAATGAGCAGTTCTTC.

The chain combines TRBV19 with TRBJ2-3; a possible D gene is TRBD2 (5 bases). Trimming took 3 bases from V and 5 from J, leaving 18 bases between them. Germline CDR1 reads LNHDA; CDR2 reads SQIVND (reference sequence). This CDR3 contains 16 residues. CDR3 in amino acids: CASSIGKRYVGDTQYF. For the CDR3, the DNA is TGTGCCAGTAGTATCGGAAAGCGGTACGTTGGAGATACGCAGTATTTT.

The gene calls are TRBV2 and TRBJ2-1, with D unresolved. Germline V lookup: CDR1 SNHLY, CDR2 FYNNEI. The CDR3 length is 16 residues. The V end was cut by 5 bases, the J end by 0 bases, with 14 bases between. The CDR3 here is CASSPMVLRSYNEQFF. Here the CDR3 DNA reads TGTGCCAGCAGTCCTATGGTCTTGCGCTCCTACAATGAGCAGTTCTTC. Based on the CDR3 plus reference TRBV2 and TRBJ2-1, the full variable domain is EPEVTQTPSHQVTQMGQEVILRCVPISNHLYFYWYRQILGQKVEFLVSFYNNEISEKSEIFDDQFSVERPDGSNFTLKIRSTKLEDSAMYFCASSPMVLRSYNEQFFGPGTRLTVL.

The rearrangement links TRBV9 to TRBJ1-2; no definite D call. Trimming stripped 4 bases from V and 1 base from J, with 5 bases between. The germline gives CDR1 SGDLS, CDR2 YYNGEE. The CDR3 is 12 residues long. In nucleotides, the CDR3 is TGTGCCAGCAGCAGGAGTAACTATGGCTACACCTTC. Its protein is CASSRSNYGYTF.

The chain couples TRBV12-5 to TRBJ2-3; the D gene could be TRBD1 or TRBD2 (7 bases each). Trimming left V 5 bases short and J 7 bases short, with 22 bases between. Per germline, CDR1 LGHNT and CDR2 FRNRAP. The CDR3 is 16 residues long. The CDR3 reads CASGPGPQGGKNTQYF. CDR3 sequence (DNA): TGTGCTAGTGGTCCTGGCCCTCAGGGGGGGAAGAATACGCAGTATTTT. The whole variable domain, filled in from reference TRBV12-5 and TRBJ2-3, reads DARVTQTPRHKVTEMGQEVTMRCQPILGHNTVFWYRQTMMQGLELLAYFRNRAPLDDSGMPKDRFSAEMPDATLATLKIQPSEPRDSAVYFCASGPGPQGGKNTQYFGPGTRLTVL.

The rearrangement joins TRBV27 to TRBJ1-6; tentatively, D is TRBD1 (6 bases). The length of the CDR3 is 14 residues. Germline assignment: CDR1 MNHEY and CDR2 SMNVEV (reference sequence). Between the trimmed V and J ends, which lost 2 bases and 7 bases, there was a span of 9 bases. The DNA for the CDR3 is TGTGCCAGCAGTTTAAGGCAGGGGAATTCACCCCTCCACTTT. As protein: CASSLRQGNSPLHF.

J is TRBJ1-2 and V is TRBV27; D ambiguous. Between the trimmed V and J ends, which lost 3 bases and 5 bases, there was a span of 16 bases. There are 15 residues in the CDR3. Germline V gene data show CDR1 as MNHEY and CDR2 as SMNVEV (reference sequence). Written as DNA, the CDR3 is TGTGCCAGCAGTTTGGGCCGGCCACTTGGGTATGGCTACACCTTC. Translation: CASSLGRPLGYGYTF.

The chain employs TRBV29-1 and TRBJ1-1; 7 nucleotides agree with TRBD1. J lost 5 bases, V lost 5 bases, and 8 bases had no gene match. The CDR3 spans 13 residues. Looked up from germline, CDR1 is SQVTM and CDR2 is ANQGSEA. CDR3 in amino acids: CSVNRQGGTEAFF. The CDR3 DNA is TGCAGCGTTAACCGACAGGGAGGGACTGAAGCTTTCTTT.

The rearrangement uses TRBV5-1 and TRBJ2-1; either TRBD1 or TRBD2 may supply D (5 bases each). The ends were cut back, 4 bases at V and 6 bases at J, with 17 bases in the middle. The CDR3 covers 15 residues. Germline-derived CDR1 and CDR2 are SGHRS and YFSETQ. For the CDR3, the DNA is TGCGCCAGCAGCCAGGACCAATTGGGGACCAATGAGCAGTTCTTC. It yields the protein CASSQDQLGTNEQFF.

This clone has only a few counts. The germline gene is not matched at one end of the junction; a read error may be the cause. The genes are TRBV11-2 and TRBJ2-3; no reliable D call. Germline V gene sequence: CDR1 SGHAT, CDR2 FQNNGV. The CDR3 length is 11 residues. CDR3 loop: CASRLADTQYF. The CDR3 region has the DNA TGTGCCAGCAGATTAGCAGATACGCAGTATTTT.